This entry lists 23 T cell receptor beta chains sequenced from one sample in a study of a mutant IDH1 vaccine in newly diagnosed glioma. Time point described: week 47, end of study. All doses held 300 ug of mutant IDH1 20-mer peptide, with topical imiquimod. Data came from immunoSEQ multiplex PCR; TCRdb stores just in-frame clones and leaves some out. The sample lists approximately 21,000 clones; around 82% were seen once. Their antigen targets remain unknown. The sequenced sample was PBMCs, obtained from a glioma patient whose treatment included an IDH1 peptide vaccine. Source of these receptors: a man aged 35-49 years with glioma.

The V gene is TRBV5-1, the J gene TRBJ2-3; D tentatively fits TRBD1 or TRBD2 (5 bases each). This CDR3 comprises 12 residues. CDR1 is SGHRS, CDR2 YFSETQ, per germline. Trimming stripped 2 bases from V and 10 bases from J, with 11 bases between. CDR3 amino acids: CASSFLWDPQYF. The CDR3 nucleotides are TGCGCCAGCAGCTTTTTATGGGACCCGCAGTATTTT. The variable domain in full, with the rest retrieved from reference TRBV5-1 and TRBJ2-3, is KAGVTQTPRYLIKTRGQQVTLSCSPISGHRSVSWYQQTPGQGLQFLFEYFSETQRNKGNFPGRFSGRQFSNSRSEMNVSTLELGDSALYLCASSFLWDPQYFGPGTRLTVL.

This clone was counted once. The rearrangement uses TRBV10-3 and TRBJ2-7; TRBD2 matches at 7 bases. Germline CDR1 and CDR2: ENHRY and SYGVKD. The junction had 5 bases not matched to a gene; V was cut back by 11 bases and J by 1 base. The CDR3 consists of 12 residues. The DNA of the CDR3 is TGTGCCGTCCGAGCGGGGTCCTACGAGCAGTACTTC. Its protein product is CAVRAGSYEQYF.

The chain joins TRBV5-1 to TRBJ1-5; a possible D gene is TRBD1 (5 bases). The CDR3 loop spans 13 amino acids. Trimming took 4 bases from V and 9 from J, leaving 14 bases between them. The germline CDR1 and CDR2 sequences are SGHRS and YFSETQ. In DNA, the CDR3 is TGCGCCAGCAGCAATGATGGGGGGACGCCCCAGCATTTT. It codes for CASSNDGGTPQHF.

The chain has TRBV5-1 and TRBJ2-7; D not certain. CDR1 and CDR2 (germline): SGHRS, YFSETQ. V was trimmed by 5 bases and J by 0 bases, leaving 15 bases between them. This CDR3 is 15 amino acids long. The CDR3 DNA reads TGCGCCAGCAGGGACCTGATACGACACTCCTACGAGCAGTACTTC. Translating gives CASRDLIRHSYEQYF.

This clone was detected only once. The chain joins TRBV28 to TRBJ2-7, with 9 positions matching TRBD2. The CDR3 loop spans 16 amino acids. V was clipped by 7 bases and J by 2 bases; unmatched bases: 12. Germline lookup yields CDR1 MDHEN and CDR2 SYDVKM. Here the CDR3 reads CASIGPGGGRAYEQYF. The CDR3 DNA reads TGTGCCAGCATTGGTCCCGGCGGCGGGAGGGCCTACGAGCAGTACTTC.

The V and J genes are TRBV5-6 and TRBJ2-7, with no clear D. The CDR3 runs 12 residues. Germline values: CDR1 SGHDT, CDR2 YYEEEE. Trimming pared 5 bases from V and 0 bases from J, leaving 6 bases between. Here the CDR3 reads CASSGPSYEQYF. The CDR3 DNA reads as TGTGCCAGCAGTGGCCCCTCCTACGAGCAGTACTTC.

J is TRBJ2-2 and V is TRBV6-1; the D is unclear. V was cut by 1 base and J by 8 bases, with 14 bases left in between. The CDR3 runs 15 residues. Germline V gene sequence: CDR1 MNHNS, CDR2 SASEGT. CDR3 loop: CASSEEYSLGGELFF. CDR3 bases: TGTGCCAGCAGTGAAGAATACTCGTTGGGGGGGGAGCTGTTTTTT.

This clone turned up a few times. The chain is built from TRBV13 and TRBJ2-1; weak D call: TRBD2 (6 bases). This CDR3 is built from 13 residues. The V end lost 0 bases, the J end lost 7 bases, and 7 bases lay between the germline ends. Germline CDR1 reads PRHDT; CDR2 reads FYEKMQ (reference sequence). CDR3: CASSLGLANEQFF. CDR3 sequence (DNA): TGTGCCAGCAGCTTAGGACTAGCAAATGAGCAGTTCTTC.

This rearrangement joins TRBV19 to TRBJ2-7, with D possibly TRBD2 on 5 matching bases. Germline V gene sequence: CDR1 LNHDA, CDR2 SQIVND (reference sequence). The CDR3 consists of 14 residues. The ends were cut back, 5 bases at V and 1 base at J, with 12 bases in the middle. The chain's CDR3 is CASSVGAASYEQYF. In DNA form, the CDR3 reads TGTGCCAGTAGTGTCGGAGCGGCATCCTACGAGCAGTACTTC. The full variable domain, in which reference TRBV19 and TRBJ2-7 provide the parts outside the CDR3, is DGGITQSPKYLFRKEGQNVTLSCEQNLNHDAMYWYRQDPGQGLRLIYYSQIVNDFQKGDIAEGYSVSREKKESFPLTVTSAQKNPTAFYLCASSVGAASYEQYFGPGTRLTVT.

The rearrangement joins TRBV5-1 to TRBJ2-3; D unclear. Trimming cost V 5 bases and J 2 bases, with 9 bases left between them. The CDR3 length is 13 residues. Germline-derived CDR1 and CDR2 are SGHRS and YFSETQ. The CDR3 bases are TGCGCCAGCAGACAGCCATTCACAGATACGCAGTATTTT. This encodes CASRQPFTDTQYF.

CDR3 loop: CASRGGGGSGNTIYF. As DNA, the CDR3 is TGTGCCAGCAGAGGGGGGGGCGGCTCTGGAAACACCATATATTTT. The chain joins TRBV2 to TRBJ1-3; possibly TRBD1 for D (6 bases). This CDR3 is 15 amino acids long. V gave up 6 bases and J gave up 0 bases, with 12 bases separating them. The germline CDR1 and CDR2 sequences are SNHLY and FYNNEI. The full variable domain, in which reference TRBV2 and TRBJ1-3 provide the parts outside the CDR3, is EPEVTQTPSHQVTQMGQEVILRCVPISNHLYFYWYRQILGQKVEFLVSFYNNEISEKSEIFDDQFSVERPDGSNFTLKIRSTKLEDSAMYFCASRGGGGSGNTIYFGEGSWLTVV.

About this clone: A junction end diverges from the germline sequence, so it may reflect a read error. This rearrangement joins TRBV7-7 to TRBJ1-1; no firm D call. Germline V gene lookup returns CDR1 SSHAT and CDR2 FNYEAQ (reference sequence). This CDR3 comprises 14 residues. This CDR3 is CASSPWTLNTEAFF. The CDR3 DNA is TGTGCTAGCAGCCCTTGGACCTTGAACACTGAAGCTTTCTTT. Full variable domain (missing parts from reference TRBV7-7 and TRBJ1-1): GAGVSQSPRYKVTKRGQDVTLRCDPISSHATLYWYQQALGQGPEFLTYFNYEAQPDKSGLPSDRFSAERPEGSISTLTIQRTEQRDSAMYRCASSPWTLNTEAFFGQGTRLTVV.

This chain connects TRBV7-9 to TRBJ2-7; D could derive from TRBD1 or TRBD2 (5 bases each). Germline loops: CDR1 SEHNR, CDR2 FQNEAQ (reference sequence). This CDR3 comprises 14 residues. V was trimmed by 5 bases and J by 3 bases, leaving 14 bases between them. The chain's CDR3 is CASSHLRDLYEQYF. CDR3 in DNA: TGTGCCAGCAGCCACCTCCGGGACCTCTACGAGCAGTACTTC.

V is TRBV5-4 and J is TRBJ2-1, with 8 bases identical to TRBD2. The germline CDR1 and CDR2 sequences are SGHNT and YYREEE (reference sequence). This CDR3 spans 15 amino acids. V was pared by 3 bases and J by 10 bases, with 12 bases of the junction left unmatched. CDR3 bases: TGTGCCAGCAGCTACCCGGGACTAGTGGGGGGGGAGCAGTTCTTC. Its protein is CASSYPGLVGGEQFF. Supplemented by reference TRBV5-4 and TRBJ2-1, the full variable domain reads ETGVTQSPTHLIKTRGQQVTLRCSSQSGHNTVSWYQQALGQGPQFIFQYYREEENGRGNFPPRFSGLQFPNYSSELNVNALELDDSALYLCASSYPGLVGGEQFFGPGTRLTVL.

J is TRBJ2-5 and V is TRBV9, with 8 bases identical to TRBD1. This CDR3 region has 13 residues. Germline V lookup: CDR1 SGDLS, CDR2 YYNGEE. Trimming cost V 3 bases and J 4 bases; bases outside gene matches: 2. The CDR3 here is CASSEDRVETQYF. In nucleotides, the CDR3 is TGTGCCAGCAGCGAGGACAGGGTAGAGACCCAGTACTTC.

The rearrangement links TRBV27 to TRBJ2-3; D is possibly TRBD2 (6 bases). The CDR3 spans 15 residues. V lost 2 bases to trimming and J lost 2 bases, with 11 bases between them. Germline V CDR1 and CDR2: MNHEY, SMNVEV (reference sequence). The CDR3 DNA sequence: TGTGCCAGCAGTTTACTCTCGGGAGCCACAGATACGCAGTATTTT. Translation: CASSLLSGATDTQYF.

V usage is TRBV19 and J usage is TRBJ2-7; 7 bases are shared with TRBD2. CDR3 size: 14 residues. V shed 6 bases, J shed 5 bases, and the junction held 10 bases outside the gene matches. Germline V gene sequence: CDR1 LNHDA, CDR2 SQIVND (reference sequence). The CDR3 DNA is TGTGCCAGTAGCCTTGGAGCGGGGAGTGACGAGCAGTACTTC. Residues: CASSLGAGSDEQYF.

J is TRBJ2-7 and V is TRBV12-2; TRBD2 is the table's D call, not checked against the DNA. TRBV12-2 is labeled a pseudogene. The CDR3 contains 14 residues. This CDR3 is CASRLVPRGYEQYF. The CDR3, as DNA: TGTGCAAGTCGCTTAGTACCGCGTGGTTACGAGCAGTACTTC.

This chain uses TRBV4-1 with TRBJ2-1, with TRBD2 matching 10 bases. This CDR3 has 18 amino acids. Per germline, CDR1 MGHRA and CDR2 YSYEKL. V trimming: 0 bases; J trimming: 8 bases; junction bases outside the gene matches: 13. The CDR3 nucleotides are TGCGCCAGCAGCCAAGATCGGCTAGCGGGAGCTAGGGGGTATGAGCAGTTCTTC. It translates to CASSQDRLAGARGYEQFF.

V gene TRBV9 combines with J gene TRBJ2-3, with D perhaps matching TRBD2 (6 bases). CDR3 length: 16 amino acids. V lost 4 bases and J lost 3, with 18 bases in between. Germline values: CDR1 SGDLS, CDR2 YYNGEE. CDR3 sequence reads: CASSLKEGPRTDTQYF. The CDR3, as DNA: TGTGCCAGCAGCCTCAAGGAGGGACCGAGGACAGATACGCAGTATTTT.

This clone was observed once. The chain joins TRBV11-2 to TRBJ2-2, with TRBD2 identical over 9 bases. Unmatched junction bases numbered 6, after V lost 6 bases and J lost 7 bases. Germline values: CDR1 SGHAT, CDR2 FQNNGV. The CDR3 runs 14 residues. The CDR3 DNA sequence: TGTGCCAGCAGTTATAGCGGGAGAGGCGGGGAGCTGTTTTTT. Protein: CASSYSGRGGELFF.

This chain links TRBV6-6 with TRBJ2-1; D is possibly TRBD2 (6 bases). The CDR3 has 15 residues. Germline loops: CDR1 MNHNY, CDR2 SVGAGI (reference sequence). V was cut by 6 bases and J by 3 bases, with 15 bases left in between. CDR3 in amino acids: CASRGGLANYNEQFF. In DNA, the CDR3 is TGTGCCAGCAGGGGCGGGCTAGCGAACTACAATGAGCAGTTCTTC.

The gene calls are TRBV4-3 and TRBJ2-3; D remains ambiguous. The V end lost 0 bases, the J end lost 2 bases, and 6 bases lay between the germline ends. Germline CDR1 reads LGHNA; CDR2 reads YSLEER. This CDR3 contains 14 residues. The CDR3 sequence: CASSQDTYTDTQYF. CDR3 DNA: TGCGCCAGCAGCCAAGACACCTACACAGATACGCAGTATTTT.